This T cell receptor (beta chain) appears in the sequencing data of a study of cytomegalovirus exposure and HLA in healthy donors (dated by TCRdb to about 2017). In terms of the full investigation: In an earlier analysis of 550 to 750 of the donors, approximately 260 Gb of sequence data and roughly 100 million unique TCR beta sequences from some 170 million T cells were reported. An early release covering about 600 HLA-typed donors comprised approximately 290 gigabases of sequencing data and roughly 85 million unique TCR sequences. The genetic ancestry cluster associated with self-reported Caucasian donors included about 81% of the roughly 400 genotyped donors. The study aimed to test whether cataloging public T cell receptors could reveal signatures of past pathogen exposure. The study profiled the T cell repertoires of fewer than 850 subjects by immunosequencing and related them to cytomegalovirus serostatus. A separate validation cohort of 100 to 150 different subjects was used in addition to the approximately 640-subject first cohort. To predict cytomegalovirus infection status, the study combined high-throughput TCR immunosequencing, statistical association of individual TCRs with disease status, and machine learning. A later analysis re-analyzed previously published TCR beta repertoires from 600 to 850 donors and added high-resolution HLA genotyping to study TCR occurrence patterns. Rather than drawing on any new phenotypic data, the later analysis identified candidate immune exposures from TCR beta sequences and the way those sequences occurred across donors. An earlier analysis of 587 of the donors used high-throughput TCR beta sequencing to judge whether each TCR beta V gene segment behaved as functional or pseudogenic. Donor age, sex, ethnicity and CMV serostatus were collected together with the repertoire data. A later genetic analysis took genome-wide SNP genotypes for 398 of the 666 donors and used that subset as a discovery cohort. All discovery cohort repertoires had been generated on a single sequencing platform. HLA typing covered class I and class II loci at four-digit resolution. The number of typed donors differed by locus: about 620-640 for A, B, C, DRB1 and DQB1; approximately 520 for DQA1; roughly 600 for DPA1; and roughly 490 for DPB1. Several DR-DQ haplotypes were handled as single units for association and clustering, since linkage in the cohort was strong. Among 398 genotyped donors of the cohort, an average of around 240,000 unique TCR beta nucleotide sequences were sequenced per donor, 15% to 20% of them non-productive. General findings and caveats noted by the study authors: Assigning TCR associations to individual alleles was difficult when HLA alleles, especially DR and DQ, strongly co-occurred. The cohort was sequenced for TCR beta chains only, and without alpha or paired-chain data the features that could be detected were limited. Most CMV-associated TCR beta chains appeared to be HLA-restricted in a later analysis, and the HLA associations seemed to be driven largely by CMV exposure. In a later genetic analysis, a missense DCLRE1C variant was associated with V-gene and J-gene trimming of TCR beta chains, and the association was replicated in an independent cohort. Some IMGT-functional V segments, including TRBV6-2 and TRBV6-3, could not be distinguished by the 87-base-pair reads and were therefore excluded. Linkage disequilibrium might explain the correlated functional status among segregating V segments, but an unknown experimental factor could not be ruled out. Because HLA typing was unavailable for some donors at each locus, only the typed subset was used in association tests. The authors suggested that the approach could potentially be extended to other disease states and immunological phenotypes. The study gave a list of 150 to 200 TCR beta chains associated with cytomegalovirus. A cluster of highly shared sequence variants was judged likely to represent a technical artifact of the sequencing pipeline. A few of the identified cytomegalovirus-associated TCR beta chains were confirmed in vitro to be specific for cytomegalovirus antigens. At a false discovery rate of 0.05, a later analysis linked 16,951 TCR beta sequences to specific HLA alleles. An earlier analysis of several hundred of the donors showed that most TCR beta V segments appeared in productive rearrangements either about 87% or about 30% of the time, which broadly matched IMGT annotations. A later analysis reported that several top co-occurrence clusters appeared linked to parvovirus B19, influenza, CMV and Epstein-Barr virus. While some public TCRs were present in many individuals, most TCR sequences turned up only very rarely across donors. In a later analysis, TCR association rates were found to vary across HLA loci, with the most associated TCRs seen for DRB1 alleles and the fewest for HLA-C alleles. CMV serostatus was the only immune exposure information available for the cohort. Because counts were too low, roughly 17 rarely observed V segments, including chromosome 9 orphons, were left out of the earlier analysis of roughly 600 of the donors. The classifier was reported to diagnose cytomegalovirus status with high specificity and sensitivity in both the original cohort and the validation cohort. Compared with the roughly 670-donor mean, donors in an Asian-associated ancestry cluster had fewer N-insertions in productive TCRs, according to a later genetic analysis. A further reported finding was that TCR beta sequences accurately predicted the HLA-A and HLA-B alleles for most subjects in the first cohort. In a later analysis, HLA-associated TCR beta chains showed more clonal expansion and lower generation probabilities than non-associated chains that were equally common. Roughly uniform sequencing depth across donors was assumed in presence/absence analyses, although this assumption may not hold.

V and J lose 5 bases and 0 bases, and a span of 14 bases separates them. The germline V gene supplies CDR1 SGHTA and CDR2 FQGTGA. From the cysteine up to the phenylalanine, the CDR3 has a length of 16 residues. This entry keeps only the CDR3 DNA: 48 bases, framed from base 1. The cohort comprised hundreds of healthy bone marrow donors. At the time of sampling, every cohort member was nominally healthy, though immune exposures that went unrecorded were likely present. The donor was CMV seropositive and was included in the group of approximately 310 seropositive cohort members. A peripheral blood sample was collected from each donor, and TCR beta sequencing was performed on peripheral blood mononuclear cells. The Qiagen DNeasy Blood Extraction Kit was used to extract genomic DNA from the blood cell samples. This clone was counted between two and nine times. The antigen this receptor binds is unknown. The sample holds no much larger clone one base away, and base qualities are not on file.

The protocol used for the library was the immunoSEQ multiplex PCR assay. The multiplex PCR relied on a mix of 60 forward primers for TCR Vbeta segments and 13 reverse primers for TCR Jbeta segments. The CDR3 region of rearranged TCR beta genes was amplified from genomic DNA with a multiplex PCR assay. The Illumina HiSeq System was used to sequence the amplified TCR beta libraries as 87-base-pair reads. The study's own analysis went as follows. Across the 500 to 700 repertoires, a later analysis counted 80 million or so unique TCR beta chains, around 11 million of which were shared by at least two donors. A nearest-neighbor algorithm error-corrected the raw reads and collapsed the reads into unique sequences, merging closely related sequences to remove PCR and sequencing errors. CDR3 sequences were aligned to IMGT reference sequences to assign V, D and J gene segments. For a sequence to be retained, a match of at least six nucleotides to both a V gene segment and a J gene segment was required. A rearrangement counted as productive if the CDR3 had no stop codons and remained in frame with V and J, and every other rearrangement counted as non-productive. CDR3 was defined by IMGT convention, running from the second conserved V-encoded cysteine to the conserved J-encoded phenylalanine. In an earlier analysis of more than 550 of the donors, sequences lacking an unambiguous match to a single V gene segment were excluded. In an earlier analysis of about 590 of the donors, a V segment was called functional when productive rearrangements were above 56.7%, and segregating when the standard deviation between donors exceeded 5%. A statistical classification framework was developed to diagnose cytomegalovirus status using the catalog of TCR beta chain sequences. In a later analysis, TCR nucleotide sequences were compared against IMGT/GENE-DB human TR gene sequences so that V and J genes could be assigned. Using the TCRdist pipeline, a later analysis assigned CDR3 sequences along with most-parsimonious VDJ recombination scenarios. A later analysis defined each TCR beta chain by its CDR3 amino acid sequence plus V-gene family, and excluded reads lacking a unique V-gene family. In a later analysis, 550 to 650 highly shared, low-generation-probability nucleotide sequences were removed to address suspected cross-contamination and a sequencing artifact. In a later analysis, a clonal expansion index for each public chain was calculated from normalized within-repertoire ranks of inferred template counts. In a later analysis, generation probabilities were computed using a VDJ recombination model fitted to out-of-frame rearrangements, and the results were checked against IGoR. In a later analysis, TCR-TCR, TCR-HLA and TCR-CMV co-occurrence was scored with hypergeometric tests, and a repertoire-size bias correction was applied to TCR pairs. False discovery rates were estimated in a later analysis by permuting HLA or CMV assignments 20 times. A later analysis grouped co-occurring TCRs with DBSCAN, adding TCRdist sequence similarity when clustering within HLA-allele-positive subsets. Repertoires with fewer than 30,000 or more than 120,000 public chains, plus five repertoires with anomalous nucleotide sharing, were excluded from co-occurrence clustering. The clones in this table, taken by TCRdb from immuneACCESS, are in-frame only. Not every clone is retained; where verified, under half of the shortfall comes from an unresolved V gene, and the cause of the rest is unknown. The DNA was the basis for D and trimming; V, J and clone size are from that table. This sample holds some 130,000 clones; 78% were observed only once. The ten largest clones represent roughly 3.3% of the sample.

The rearrangement joined TRBV7-3 to TRBJ2-1; the D gene assignment is ambiguous. The clonotype originates from a woman aged 25 to 39 in good health and CMV-seropositive. Input material: PBMCs. The CDR3 sequence is CASSPGPVISYNEQFF. The nucleotide sequence reads TGTGCCAGCAGCCCCGGTCCCGTAATCTCCTACAATGAGCAGTTCTTC.